The clone carrying this T cell receptor (beta chain) was seen once. What it binds is not known. This entry comes from a study of cytomegalovirus exposure and HLA in healthy donors. Regarding the study as a whole: The study recorded 160 or so TCR beta chains that were cytomegalovirus-associated.

Germline CDR1 reads MDHEN; CDR2 reads SYDVKM. J was trimmed by 6 bases and V by 5 bases; bases with no gene match: 5. The CDR3 is made up of 13 amino acids. Produced via immunoSEQ multiplex PCR; TCRdb's table is partial and in-frame only. The sample lists about 150,000 clones, approximately 94% occurring once. The chain recombines TRBV28 with TRBJ1-2; 8 bases line up with TRBD1. The sequenced sample consisted of PBMCs. This receptor was identified in a young man in good health and CMV-seropositive. The CDR3 sequence: CASSPGQGNGYTF. CDR3 nucleotide sequence: TGTGCCAGCAGTCCTGGACAGGGAAATGGCTACACCTTC.